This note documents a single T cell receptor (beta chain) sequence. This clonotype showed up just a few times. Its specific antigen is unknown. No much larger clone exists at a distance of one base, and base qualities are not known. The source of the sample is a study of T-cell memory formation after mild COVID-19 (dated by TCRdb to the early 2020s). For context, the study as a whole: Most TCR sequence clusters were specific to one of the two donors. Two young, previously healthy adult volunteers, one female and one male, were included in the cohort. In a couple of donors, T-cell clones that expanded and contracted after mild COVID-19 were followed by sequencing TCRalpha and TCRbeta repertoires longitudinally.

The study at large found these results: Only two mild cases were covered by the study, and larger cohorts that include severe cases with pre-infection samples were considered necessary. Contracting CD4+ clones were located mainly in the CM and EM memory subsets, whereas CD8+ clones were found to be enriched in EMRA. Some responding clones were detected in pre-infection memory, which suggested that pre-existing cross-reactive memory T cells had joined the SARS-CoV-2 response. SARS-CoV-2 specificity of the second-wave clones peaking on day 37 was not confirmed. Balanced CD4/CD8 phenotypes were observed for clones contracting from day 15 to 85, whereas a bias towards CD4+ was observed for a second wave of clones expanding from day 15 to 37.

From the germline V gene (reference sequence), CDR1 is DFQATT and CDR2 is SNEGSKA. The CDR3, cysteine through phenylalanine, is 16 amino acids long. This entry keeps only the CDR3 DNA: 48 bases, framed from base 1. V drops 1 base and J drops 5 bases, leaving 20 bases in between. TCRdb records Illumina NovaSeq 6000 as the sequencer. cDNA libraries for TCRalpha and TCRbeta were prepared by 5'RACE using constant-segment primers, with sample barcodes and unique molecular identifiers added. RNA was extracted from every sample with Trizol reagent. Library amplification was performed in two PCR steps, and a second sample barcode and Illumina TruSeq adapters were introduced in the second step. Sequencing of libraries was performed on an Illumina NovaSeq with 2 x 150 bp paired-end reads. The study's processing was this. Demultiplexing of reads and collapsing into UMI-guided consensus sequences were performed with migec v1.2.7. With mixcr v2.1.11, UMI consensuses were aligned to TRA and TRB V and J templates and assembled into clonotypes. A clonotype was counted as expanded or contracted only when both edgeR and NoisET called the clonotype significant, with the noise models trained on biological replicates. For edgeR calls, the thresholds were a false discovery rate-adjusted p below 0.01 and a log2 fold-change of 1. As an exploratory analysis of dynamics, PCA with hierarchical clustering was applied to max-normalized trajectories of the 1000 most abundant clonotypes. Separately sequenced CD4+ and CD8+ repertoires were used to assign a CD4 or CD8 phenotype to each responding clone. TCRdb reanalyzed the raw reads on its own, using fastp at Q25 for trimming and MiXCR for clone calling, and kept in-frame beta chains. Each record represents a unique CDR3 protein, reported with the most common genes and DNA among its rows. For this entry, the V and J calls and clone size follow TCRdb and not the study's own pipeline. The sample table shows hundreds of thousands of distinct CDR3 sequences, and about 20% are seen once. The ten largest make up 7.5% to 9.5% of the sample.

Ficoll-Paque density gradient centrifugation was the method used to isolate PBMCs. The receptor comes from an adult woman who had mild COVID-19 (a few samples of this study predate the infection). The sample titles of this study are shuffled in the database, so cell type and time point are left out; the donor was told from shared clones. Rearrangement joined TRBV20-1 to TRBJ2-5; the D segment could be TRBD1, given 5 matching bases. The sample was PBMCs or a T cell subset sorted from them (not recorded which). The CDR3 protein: CSARAVISRQRETQYF. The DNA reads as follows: TGCAGTGCTAGAGCCGTTATTTCTCGACAGCGTGAGACCCAGTACTTC.